This T cell receptor beta chain was sequenced during a study of T cell responses to AZD1222 COVID-19 vaccine. This CDR3 spans 13 amino acids. The germline CDR1 and CDR2 sequences are SGHTA and FQGNSA. Trimming pared 1 base from V and 0 bases from J, leaving 3 bases between. Measured with immunoSEQ multiplex PCR; TCRdb has only the in-frame clones, and not every one. In the table there are roughly 110,000 clones, about 89% of which are singletons. This chain links TRBV7-2 with TRBJ2-5; D gene ambiguous. Here the sequenced sample was peripheral blood, taken on day 0 of AZD1222 vaccination. This sequence was found in an adult in good health. The CDR3 reads CASSLGYQETQYF. CDR3 in DNA: TGTGCCAGCAGCTTAGGGTACCAAGAGACCCAGTACTTC.